A single sample is the source of the 17 T cell receptor beta chains below, sequenced in a study of T cell repertoires in cytomegalovirus infection. The antigens for these receptors are not known. TCRdb used MiXCR to reprocess the reads, holding one entry per CDR3 protein. The table has roughly 990,000 distinct CDR3 sequences, about 33% seen once. The sample was cultured CD8+ T cells from PBMCs, taken from culture after CMV antigen stimulation. Source of these receptors: a human donor in good health (CMV status not recorded). Some clones in this sample may be carry-over from other donors' samples.

In its sample, this clonotype was seen many times. This rearrangement joins TRBV7-2 to TRBJ1-4; no reliable D call. V shed 1 base and J shed 0 bases, with 9 bases lying between them. CDR3 size: 16 residues. In germline, CDR1 is SGHTA, CDR2 FQGNSA. CDR3: CASSLGRWTTNEKLFF. The CDR3 DNA is TGTGCCAGCAGCTTAGGACGTTGGACAACTAATGAAAAACTGTTTTTT.

This clonotype was counted between two and nine times. This rearrangement joins TRBV6-2 or TRBV6-3 to TRBJ2-1; the match to TRBD1 covers 8 bases. This CDR3 has 16 amino acids. CDR1 MNHEY and CDR2 SVGEGT come from the germline V gene. After removal of 8 bases from V and 3 bases from J, the junction contained 12 bases not matched to a gene. The CDR3 coding sequence is TGTGCCAGCTGGGGTTGGGACAGGCGAATCTACAATGAGCAGTTCTTC. Protein sequence: CASWGWDRRIYNEQFF.

This clonotype was counted at least ten times. The chain couples TRBV7-2 to TRBJ1-5, with D possibly being TRBD1 (6 bases). The V and J ends lost 6 bases and 10 bases respectively, with 13 bases between them. Germline V gene data show CDR1 as SGHTA and CDR2 as FQGNSA. CDR3 length: 12 residues. CDR3 DNA: TGTGCCAGCAGTCCATCACAGGGTCCCCAGCATTTT. The encoded protein is CASSPSQGPQHF.

The V gene is TRBV2, the J gene TRBJ1-5, with 8 bases fitting TRBD1. Germline V gene sequence: CDR1 SNHLY, CDR2 FYNNEI. The CDR3 has 14 amino acids. V dropped 4 bases and J dropped 9; count of bases not matched to a gene: 8. CDR3 in DNA: TGTGCCAGCAGTGTGGGACAGGCCCTCTGGCCCCAGCATTTT. It is translated as CASSVGQALWPQHF.

This rearrangement joins TRBV7-9 to TRBJ2-7; D may be TRBD2 (6 bases). Trimming took 1 base from V and 6 from J, leaving 10 bases between them. The length of the CDR3 is 13 residues. CDR1 and CDR2 from the germline V gene are SEHNR and FQNEAQ (reference sequence). The CDR3 loop reads CASSLEGTREQYV. CDR3 sequence (DNA): TGTGCCAGCAGCTTAGAGGGGACTCGCGAGCAGTACGTC.

The rearrangement uses TRBV4-1 and TRBJ1-1; weak D call: TRBD1 (6 bases). This CDR3 region has 17 residues. CDR1 and CDR2 from the germline V gene are MGHRA and YSYEKL. V was trimmed by 3 bases and J by 3 bases, leaving 20 bases between them. The CDR3 loop reads CASSHPHEGRGHTEAFF. CDR3 nucleotides: TGCGCCAGCAGCCATCCCCACGAGGGGCGGGGGCACACTGAAGCTTTCTTT.

This clonotype was counted ten times or more. V and J are TRBV7-8 and TRBJ2-1; 11 bases align to TRBD2. The CDR3 has 15 residues. The V segment lost 3 bases and the J segment 4 bases; nucleotides outside the gene matches: 2. CDR1 and CDR2 from the germline V gene are SGHVS and FQNEAQ. The CDR3 DNA reads TGTGCCAGCAGCTTCGGGACTAGCGGTTACAATGAGCAGTTCTTC. Its translation: CASSFGTSGYNEQFF.

The rearrangement uses TRBV12-3 or TRBV12-4 and TRBJ2-3; 13 bases line up with TRBD2. This CDR3 is built from 19 residues. V gave up 1 base and J gave up 6 bases; unmatched junction bases: 13. The CDR3 protein is CASSLEGTAGLAGSDTQYF. CDR3 DNA: TGTGCCAGCAGTTTAGAGGGGACAGCGGGACTAGCGGGATCCGATACGCAGTATTTT.

This clonotype has just a few counts. The chain employs TRBV27 and TRBJ1-2; 10 bases agree with TRBD1. Germline assignment: CDR1 MNHEY and CDR2 SMNVEV (reference sequence). There are 18 residues in the CDR3. The junction had 15 bases not matched to a gene; V was cut back by 6 bases and J by 2 bases. Here the CDR3 reads CASSPDRGRGRLNYGYTF. DNA for the CDR3: TGTGCCAGCAGCCCAGACAGGGGGCGGGGCAGACTGAACTATGGCTACACCTTC.

The V and J genes are TRBV5-4 and TRBJ2-3; D may correspond to TRBD1 or TRBD2 (6 bases each). CDR1 SGHNT and CDR2 YYREEE come from the germline V gene (reference sequence). V was shortened by 1 base and J by 10 bases, with 25 bases between the two germline ends. The CDR3 loop spans 17 amino acids. The CDR3 loop reads CASSLRIGGDIGSAQYF. DNA of the CDR3: TGTGCCAGCAGCTTGAGAATCGGGGGCGATATAGGTAGCGCGCAGTATTTT.

This chain links TRBV27 with TRBJ1-5; possible D gene TRBD1, 5 bases. CDR3 size: 17 residues. Deletions cut 2 bases from V and 0 bases from J, with 14 bases between. The germline CDR1 and CDR2 sequences are MNHEY and SMNVEV (reference sequence). This chain's CDR3 is CASSLRQIAHSNQPQHF. The CDR3 coding sequence is TGTGCCAGCAGTTTACGACAGATTGCTCATAGCAATCAGCCCCAGCATTTT.

The table lists this clonotype with a few counts. The chain carries TRBV28 and TRBJ1-5; a possible D gene is TRBD1 (6 bases). CDR1 and CDR2 from the germline V gene are MDHEN and SYDVKM. Trimming removed 4 bases from V and 2 bases from J, with 15 bases in between. The CDR3 has 16 amino acids. The CDR3 spells CASSWRQGKGNQPQHF. Written as DNA, the CDR3 is TGTGCCAGCAGTTGGAGGCAGGGGAAGGGCAATCAGCCCCAGCATTTT.

The chain uses TRBV7-2 and TRBJ1-1; D ambiguous. CDR1 is SGHTA, CDR2 FQGNSA, per germline. This CDR3 is 13 amino acids long. Trimming stripped 5 bases from V and 11 bases from J, with 18 bases between. CDR3 region: CASSPWSPPGAFF. The CDR3 bases are TGTGCCAGCAGCCCTTGGTCCCCTCCTGGCGCTTTCTTT.

This clonotype came up many times. V usage is TRBV7-9 and J usage is TRBJ1-1; D possibly corresponds to TRBD1 (6 bases). With 6 bases removed from V and 1 base from J, the gap between germline ends came to 6 bases. The CDR3 loop spans 12 amino acids. CDR1 and CDR2 (germline): SEHNR, FQNEAQ (reference sequence). The CDR3 here is CASRQGNTEAFF. CDR3 DNA: TGTGCCAGCAGACAGGGGAACACTGAAGCTTTCTTT. The complete variable domain, with remaining parts taken from reference TRBV7-9 and TRBJ1-1, reads DTGVSQNPRHKITKRGQNVTFRCDPISEHNRLYWYRQTLGQGPEFLTYFQNEAQLEKSRLLSDRFSAERPKGSFSTLEIQRTEQGDSAMYLCASRQGNTEAFFGQGTRLTVV.

The chain combines TRBV27 with TRBJ2-2; 9 bases map to TRBD2. This CDR3 contains 17 residues. J gave up 5 bases and V 4 bases, and 11 bases lay outside the gene matches. Germline CDR1 and CDR2: MNHEY and SMNVEV (reference sequence). Here the CDR3 reads CASSSSGRGGPTGELFF. The CDR3 DNA sequence: TGTGCCAGCAGTTCATCCGGGCGGGGGGGCCCAACCGGGGAGCTGTTTTTT.

Remarks on this clonotype: A much more abundant neighbour one base away suggests this may be a read error. The chain employs TRBV7-6 and TRBJ2-1; TRBD2 aligns across 11 bases. The CDR3 is 14 residues long. The V gene's germline CDR1 is SGHVS and CDR2 FNYEAQ. CDR3 protein: CVSSIGLAGNEQFF. The CDR3 nucleotides are TGTGTCAGCAGCATCGGACTAGCGGGCAATGAGCAGTTCTTC.

The V and J genes are TRBV28 and TRBJ2-2; 8 positions agree with TRBD2. V trimming: 4 bases; J trimming: 5 bases; junction bases outside the gene matches: 9. The CDR3 has 16 amino acids. Germline CDR1 reads MDHEN; CDR2 reads SYDVKM. CDR3 in DNA: TGTGCCAGCAGTTCTCCCGGGACTAGATGGACCGGGGAGCTGTTTTTT. Amino acids: CASSSPGTRWTGELFF.